A selection of T cell receptor beta chains follows, all from one sample in a study of cytomegalovirus exposure and HLA in healthy donors. Only in-frame clones appear in the TCRdb table, and some are missing; sequencing was by immunoSEQ multiplex PCR. The sample has some 150,000 clones; more than 80% are singletons. The sample consisted of PBMCs. The receptors come from a woman between 45 and 60 years old in good health and CMV-seronegative. Both conserved end residues are part of each CDR3. The D gene is left open where the match is weak. Where a row states a size, it is once, few, many or the class of an expanded clone; other rows omit it.

v_gene	abundance	d_gene	j_gene	CDR3aa	CDR3nt
TRBV7-9	-	-	TRBJ1-4	CAADGGEKLFF	TGTGCCGCCGACGGGGGTGAAAAACTGTTTTTT
TRBV2	-	-	TRBJ2-6	CASSGIASGANVLTF	TGTGCCAGCAGTGGTATAGCCTCTGGGGCCAACGTCCTGACTTTC
TRBV6-6	few	-	TRBJ2-3	CASSYSTSTDTQYF	TGTGCCAGCAGTTACTCGACTAGCACAGATACGCAGTATTTT
TRBV11-3	-	TRBD2	TRBJ2-3	CASSSRGGDTDTQYF	TGTGCCAGCAGCTCACGCGGGGGGGACACAGATACGCAGTATTTT
TRBV9	-	-	TRBJ2-7	CASSQGVLYEQYF	TGTGCCAGCTCTCAAGGGGTCCTTTACGAGCAGTACTTC
TRBV5-6	-	-	TRBJ1-2	CASSPGANYGYTF	TGTGCCAGCAGCCCAGGGGCTAACTATGGCTACACCTTC
TRBV30	-	TRBD1	TRBJ1-6	CAWSGGQNHSPLHF	TGTGCCTGGAGTGGGGGACAGAACCATTCACCCCTCCACTTT
TRBV7-9	-	-	TRBJ1-5	CASSLWGASNQPQHF	TGTGCCAGCAGCTTATGGGGCGCTAGCAATCAGCCCCAGCATTTT
TRBV6-4	-	-	TRBJ1-6	CASKTRSNSPLHF	TGTGCCAGCAAAACTCGATCTAATTCACCCCTCCACTTT
TRBV19	-	-	TRBJ1-6	CASSIHRTVNSPLHF	TGTGCCAGTAGTATACATAGGACAGTTAATTCACCCCTCCACTTT
TRBV2	few	TRBD1	TRBJ2-5	CASSEEATTGGKKTQYF	TGTGCCAGCAGTGAGGAAGCGACGACAGGGGGAAAAAAGACCCAGTACTTC
TRBV7-9	-	-	TRBJ1-2	CASSESGSNYGYTF	TGTGCCAGCAGCGAAAGCGGCAGTAACTATGGCTACACCTTC
TRBV19	-	-	TRBJ1-1	CASSIMGQNTEAFF	TGTGCCAGTAGTATTATGGGACAGAACACTGAAGCTTTCTTT
TRBV6-5	-	-	TRBJ1-1	CASLSPGSAEAFF	TGTGCCAGCCTGAGCCCAGGATCGGCTGAAGCTTTCTTT
TRBV5-4	-	TRBD1	TRBJ1-3	CASSTDRALPGNTIYF	TGTGCCAGCAGCACGGACAGGGCCCTACCTGGAAACACCATATATTTT
TRBV10-3	-	-	TRBJ2-4	CAISESSPEGIQYF	TGTGCCATCAGTGAGTCTTCCCCGGAGGGCATTCAGTACTTC
TRBV7-9	-	TRBD1	TRBJ1-1	CASSLRTGYTEAFF	TGTGCCAGCAGCTTAAGGACAGGGTATACTGAAGCTTTCTTT
TRBV5-5	-	-	TRBJ1-1	CASSTTGFVNTEAFF	TGTGCCAGCAGCACCACAGGGTTTGTGAACACTGAAGCTTTCTTT
TRBV19	-	-	TRBJ2-3	CASSMPGLTDTQYF	TGTGCCAGTAGTATGCCAGGACTCACAGATACGCAGTATTTT
TRBV19	-	-	TRBJ1-1	CASSNSGGTRYWDNTEAFF	TGTGCCAGTAGTAACTCGGGGGGCACGAGGTACTGGGACAACACTGAAGCTTTCTTT
TRBV27	once	-	TRBJ2-1	CASSLWLTHNEQFF	TGTGCCAGCAGTTTATGGTTAACACACAATGAGCAGTTCTTC
TRBV11-2	-	-	TRBJ2-5	CASSLKGLLHGAETQYF	TGTGCCAGCAGCCTAAAGGGTCTACTCCATGGGGCGGAGACCCAGTACTTC
TRBV30	once	TRBD1	TRBJ1-2	CAWSAGTANYGYTF	TGTGCCTGGAGTGCCGGGACAGCCAACTATGGCTACACCTTC
TRBV7-2	few	TRBD2	TRBJ2-1	CASSSLRTSREQFF	TGTGCCAGCAGCTCTCTCCGGACTAGTCGAGAGCAGTTCTTC
TRBV7-9	-	-	TRBJ2-3	CASSPGGAGTDTQYF	TGTGCCAGCAGCCCAGGCGGGGCGGGCACAGATACGCAGTATTTT